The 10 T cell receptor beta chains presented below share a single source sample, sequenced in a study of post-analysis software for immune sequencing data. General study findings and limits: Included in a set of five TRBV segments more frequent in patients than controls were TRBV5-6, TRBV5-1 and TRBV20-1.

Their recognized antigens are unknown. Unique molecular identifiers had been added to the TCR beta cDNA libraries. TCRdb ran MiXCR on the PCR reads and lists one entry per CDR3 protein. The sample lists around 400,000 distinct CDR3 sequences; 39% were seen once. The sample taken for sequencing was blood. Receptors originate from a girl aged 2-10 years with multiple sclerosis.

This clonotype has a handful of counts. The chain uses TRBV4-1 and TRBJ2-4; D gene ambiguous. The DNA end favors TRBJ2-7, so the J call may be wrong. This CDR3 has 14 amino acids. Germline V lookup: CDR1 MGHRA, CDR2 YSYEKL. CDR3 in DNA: TGCGCCAGCAGCCAAGAGGGCAAGCCCTACGAGCAGTACTTC. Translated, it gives CASSQEGKPYEQYF.

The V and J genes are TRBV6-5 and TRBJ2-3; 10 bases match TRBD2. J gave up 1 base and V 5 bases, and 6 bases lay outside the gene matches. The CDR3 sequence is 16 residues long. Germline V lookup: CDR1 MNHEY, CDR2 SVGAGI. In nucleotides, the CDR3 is TGTGCCAGCAGTCTCACCGGGACTAGCGGCACAGATACGCAGTATTTT. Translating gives CASSLTGTSGTDTQYF.

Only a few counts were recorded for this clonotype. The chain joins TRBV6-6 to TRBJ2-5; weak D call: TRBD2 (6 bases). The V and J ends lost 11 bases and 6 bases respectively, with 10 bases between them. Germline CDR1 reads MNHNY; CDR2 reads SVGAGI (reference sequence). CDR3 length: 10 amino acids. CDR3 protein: CAGGVQTQYF. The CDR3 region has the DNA TGTGCCGGCGGGGTCCAGACCCAGTACTTC.

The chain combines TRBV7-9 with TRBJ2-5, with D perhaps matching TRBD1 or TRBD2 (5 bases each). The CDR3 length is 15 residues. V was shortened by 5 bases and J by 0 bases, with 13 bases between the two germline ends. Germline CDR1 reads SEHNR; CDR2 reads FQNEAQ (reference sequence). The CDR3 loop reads CASSVGWGHQETQYF. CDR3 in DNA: TGTGCCAGCAGCGTAGGGTGGGGACACCAAGAGACCCAGTACTTC.

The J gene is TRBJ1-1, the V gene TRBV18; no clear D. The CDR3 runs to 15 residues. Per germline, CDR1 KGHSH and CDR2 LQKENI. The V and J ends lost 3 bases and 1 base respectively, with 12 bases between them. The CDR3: CASSPANSGNTEAFF. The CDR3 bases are TGTGCCAGCTCACCGGCTAACAGTGGGAACACTGAAGCTTTCTTT.

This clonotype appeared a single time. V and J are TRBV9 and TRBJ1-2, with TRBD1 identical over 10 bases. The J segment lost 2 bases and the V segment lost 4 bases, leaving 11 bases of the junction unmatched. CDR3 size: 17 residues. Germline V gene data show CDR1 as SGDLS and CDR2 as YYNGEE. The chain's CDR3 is CASSPRDRGQTNYGYTF. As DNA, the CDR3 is TGTGCCAGCAGCCCACGGGACAGGGGTCAGACAAACTATGGCTACACCTTC.

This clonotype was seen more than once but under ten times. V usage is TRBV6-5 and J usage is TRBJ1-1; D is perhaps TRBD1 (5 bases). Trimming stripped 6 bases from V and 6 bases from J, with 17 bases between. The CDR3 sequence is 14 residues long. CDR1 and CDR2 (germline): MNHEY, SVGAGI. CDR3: CASRNGAMPSEAFF. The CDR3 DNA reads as TGTGCCAGCAGGAACGGGGCTATGCCTTCTGAAGCTTTCTTT.

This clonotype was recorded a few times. The CDR3 sequence: CSVTGGGETQYF. As DNA, the CDR3 is TGCAGCGTTACCGGGGGAGGAGAGACCCAGTACTTC. V gene TRBV29-1 combines with J gene TRBJ2-5; possible D gene TRBD2, 6 bases. Germline V CDR1 and CDR2: SQVTM, ANQGSEA. There are 12 residues in the CDR3. Trimming removed 5 bases from V and 4 bases from J, with 11 bases in between.

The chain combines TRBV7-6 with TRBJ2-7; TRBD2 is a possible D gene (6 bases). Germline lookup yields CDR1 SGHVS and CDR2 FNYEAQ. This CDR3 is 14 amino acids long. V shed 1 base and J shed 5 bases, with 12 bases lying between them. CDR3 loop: CASSLGYTGDEQYF. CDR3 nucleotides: TGTGCCAGCAGCTTAGGGTACACGGGGGACGAGCAGTACTTC.

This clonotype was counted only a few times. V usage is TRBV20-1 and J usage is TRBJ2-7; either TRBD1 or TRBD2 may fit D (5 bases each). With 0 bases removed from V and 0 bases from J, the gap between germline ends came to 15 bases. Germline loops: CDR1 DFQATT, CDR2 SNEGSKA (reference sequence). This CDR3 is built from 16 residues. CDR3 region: CSARDRLGVSSYEQYF. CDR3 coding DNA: TGCAGTGCTAGAGATCGGTTGGGGGTCAGCTCCTACGAGCAGTACTTC.